A single sample gave rise to the 10 T cell receptor beta chains below, sequenced in a study of post-analysis software for immune sequencing data. Study observations and caveats: The study found TRBV5-6, TRBV5-1 and TRBV20-1 among about five TRBV segments more frequent in patients than controls.

Prepared libraries of TCR beta cDNA carried unique molecular identifiers. MiXCR was run by TCRdb on the PCR reads, yielding one entry per CDR3 protein. The table has roughly 650,000 distinct CDR3 sequences, about 60% seen once. No cognate antigen is known for these TCRs. Sequencing input: blood. The receptors shown here come from a girl aged 2-9 years with multiple sclerosis.

The chain is built from TRBV28 and TRBJ2-1, with 10 bases aligning to TRBD2. Germline trimming cut 4 bases from V and 3 bases from J; bases unmatched to any gene: 6. The CDR3 is 16 residues long. The germline V gene encodes CDR1 MDHEN and CDR2 SYDVKM. The CDR3 DNA reads TGTGCCAGCAGTTCCCCTACTAGCGGGAACTACAATGAGCAGTTCTTC. Protein: CASSSPTSGNYNEQFF.

The chain joins TRBV27 to TRBJ2-7, with 11 positions matching TRBD2. CDR3 size: 15 residues. Germline V lookup: CDR1 MNHEY, CDR2 SMNVEV (reference sequence). Trimming cost V 6 bases and J 3 bases; bases outside gene matches: 7. CDR3 DNA: TGTGCCAGCAGGGTATCTAGCGGGAGGATCTACGAGCAGTACTTC. Translating it yields CASRVSSGRIYEQYF.

This chain joins TRBV29-1 and TRBJ2-1; no firm D call. Germline V gives CDR1 SQVTM, CDR2 ANQGSEA. With 3 bases removed from V and 6 bases from J, the gap between germline ends came to 15 bases. This CDR3 is 14 amino acids long. The CDR3 DNA reads TGCAGCGTTGAGGATTATGGGGATCGCAATGAGCAGTTCTTC. It encodes CSVEDYGDRNEQFF.

This clonotype was observed a few times. V is TRBV12-3 or TRBV12-4 and J is TRBJ2-4; no clear D gene. The CDR3 contains 13 residues. V was shortened by 3 bases and J by 7 bases, with 10 bases between the two germline ends. CDR3 residues: CASSLPGLNIQYF. The CDR3 DNA sequence: TGTGCCAGCAGTTTGCCGGGTTTGAACATTCAGTACTTC.

V usage is TRBV13 and J usage is TRBJ1-1; D call uncertain. In germline, CDR1 is PRHDT, CDR2 FYEKMQ (reference sequence). The CDR3 extends over 12 amino acids. Trimming removed 0 bases at V and 7 bases at J, with 6 bases between. Written as DNA, the CDR3 is TGTGCCAGCAGCTTAGGGGCAGTTGAAGCTTTCTTT. It encodes CASSLGAVEAFF.

The chain recombines TRBV5-1 with TRBJ2-2; D is unresolved. V was cut by 1 base and J by 1 base, with 14 bases left in between. CDR3 length: 17 residues. Germline CDR1 and CDR2: SGHRS and YFSETQ. Here the CDR3 DNA reads TGCGCCAGCAGCTTGTTTCTGGTAACGGAGAACACCGGGGAGCTGTTTTTT. This encodes CASSLFLVTENTGELFF.

The chain recombines TRBV29-1 with TRBJ2-7; no firm D call. Trimming removed 7 bases at V and 2 bases at J, with 9 bases between. Germline CDR1 reads SQVTM; CDR2 reads ANQGSEA. The CDR3 totals 11 residues. CDR3 in amino acids: CSATGAYEQYF. The CDR3 DNA is TGCAGCGCAACCGGAGCCTACGAGCAGTACTTC.

The chain employs TRBV12-3 or TRBV12-4 and TRBJ1-2; 9 nucleotides align to TRBD1. The V and J ends lost 6 bases and 6 bases, in that order; junction bases with no gene match: 11. The CDR3 sequence is 15 residues long. As DNA, the CDR3 is TGTGCCAGCAGACGCGCGGGACAGGGCTACGATGGCTACACCTTC. This codes for CASRRAGQGYDGYTF.

V is TRBV20-1 and J is TRBJ2-5, with 12 nucleotides matching TRBD2. The CDR3 totals 14 residues. The junction had 2 bases not matched to a gene; V was cut back by 2 bases and J by 4 bases. The V gene's germline CDR1 is DFQATT and CDR2 SNEGSKA (reference sequence). The CDR3 DNA sequence: TGCAGTGCTAGACCGGGACTAGCGGGAGAGACCCAGTACTTC. Its protein product is CSARPGLAGETQYF.

The chain combines TRBV7-2 with TRBJ2-3; no clear D gene. Germline loops: CDR1 SGHTA, CDR2 FQGNSA. This CDR3 contains 15 residues. V was trimmed by 0 bases and J by 2 bases, leaving 9 bases between them. In DNA form, the CDR3 reads TGTGCCAGCAGCTTAGCCGCCGCGTCCACAGATACGCAGTATTTT. Residues: CASSLAAASTDTQYF.